What follows describes a single T cell receptor (beta chain). Its antigen is unknown. The CDR3 sequence is 16 residues long. From germline, CDR1 is SGHRS and CDR2 YFSETQ. V lost 4 bases to trimming and J lost 0 bases, with 17 bases between them. Then a second PCR, running roughly 6 to 12 cycles, was carried out with a sample-barcoded 5' primer and a J-beta primer mix. Template switching added a 12-random-nucleotide identifier to every cDNA molecule. TCRdb passed the 5' RACE reads through MiXCR, listing each CDR3 protein once. The sample carries about 1.4 million distinct CDR3 sequences, around 55% recorded once. The data were taken from a study of blood T cells in healthy people across ages. Study observations and caveats: The study found more naive CD4+ cells and higher diversity in long-lived than aged donors.

The TCR originated in a man aged 18 to 29 in good health. The chain links TRBV5-1 to TRBJ2-7, with unresolved D. The sequenced sample consisted of blood. The CDR3 spells CASSPKLLGRSYEQYF. CDR3 nucleotides: TGCGCCAGCAGCCCGAAACTGTTGGGCCGCTCCTACGAGCAGTACTTC.